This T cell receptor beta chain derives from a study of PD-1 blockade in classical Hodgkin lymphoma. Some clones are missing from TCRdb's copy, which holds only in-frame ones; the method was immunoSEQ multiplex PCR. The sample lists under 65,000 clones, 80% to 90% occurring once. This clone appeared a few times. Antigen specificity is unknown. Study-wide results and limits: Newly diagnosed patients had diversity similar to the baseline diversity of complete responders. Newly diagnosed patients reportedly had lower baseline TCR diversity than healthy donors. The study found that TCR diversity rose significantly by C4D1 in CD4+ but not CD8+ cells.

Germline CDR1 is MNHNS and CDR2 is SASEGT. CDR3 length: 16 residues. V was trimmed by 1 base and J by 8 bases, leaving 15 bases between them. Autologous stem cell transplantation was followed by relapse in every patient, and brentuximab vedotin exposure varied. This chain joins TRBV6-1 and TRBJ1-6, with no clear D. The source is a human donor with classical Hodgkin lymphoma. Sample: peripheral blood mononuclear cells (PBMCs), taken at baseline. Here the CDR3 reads CASSEVGSGWDSPLHF. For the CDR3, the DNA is TGTGCCAGCAGTGAAGTAGGGTCGGGTTGGGATTCACCCCTCCACTTT.